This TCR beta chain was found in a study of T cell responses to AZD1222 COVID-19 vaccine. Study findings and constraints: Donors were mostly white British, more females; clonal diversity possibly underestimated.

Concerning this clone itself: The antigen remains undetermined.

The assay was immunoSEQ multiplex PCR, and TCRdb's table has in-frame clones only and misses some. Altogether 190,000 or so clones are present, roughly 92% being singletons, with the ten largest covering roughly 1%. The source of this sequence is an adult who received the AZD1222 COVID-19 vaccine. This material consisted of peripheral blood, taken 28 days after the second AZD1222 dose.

In nucleotides, the CDR3 is TGTGCCAGCACCGTGACAGGGGGCGGTCAGCCCCAGCATTTT. Its protein is CASTVTGGGQPQHF. V and J are TRBV6-5 and TRBJ1-5, with 10 bases aligning to TRBD1. V dropped 7 bases and J dropped 6; count of bases not matched to a gene: 6. Germline CDR1 reads MNHEY; CDR2 reads SVGAGI. This CDR3 has 14 residues.